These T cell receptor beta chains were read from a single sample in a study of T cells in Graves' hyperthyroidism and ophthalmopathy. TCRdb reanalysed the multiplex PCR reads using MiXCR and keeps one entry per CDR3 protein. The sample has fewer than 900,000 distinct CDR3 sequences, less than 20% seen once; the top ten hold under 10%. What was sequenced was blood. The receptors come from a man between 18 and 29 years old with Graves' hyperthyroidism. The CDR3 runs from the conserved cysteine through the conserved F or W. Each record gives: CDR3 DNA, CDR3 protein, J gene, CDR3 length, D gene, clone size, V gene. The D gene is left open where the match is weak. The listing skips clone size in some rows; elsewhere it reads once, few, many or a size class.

DNA: TGTGCCAGCAGCTGGAACCAAGAGACCCAGTACTTC
CDR3: CASSWNQETQYF
J: TRBJ2-5
length: 12
D: -
size: many
V: TRBV11-2

DNA: TGTGCCAGCAGTGACAGGGCATTGGAGACCCAGTACTTC
CDR3: CASSDRALETQYF
J: TRBJ2-5
length: 13
D: -
size: many
V: TRBV2

DNA: TGTGCCAGCAGCGCCGGAGGACAGGGGGCGGGTGGCTACACCTTC
CDR3: CASSAGGQGAGGYTF
J: TRBJ1-2
length: 15
D: TRBD1
size: few
V: TRBV9

DNA: TGTGCCAGCAGTTTAGTGGGGGGTCCGGCTGAGCAGTTCTTC
CDR3: CASSLVGGPAEQFF
J: TRBJ2-1
length: 14
D: -
size: -
V: TRBV12-3/TRBV12-4

DNA: TGTGCCAGCAGCGGGACAGGGGATAATGGAAACACCATATATTTT
CDR3: CASSGTGDNGNTIYF
J: TRBJ1-3
length: 15
D: TRBD1
size: -
V: TRBV9

DNA: TGTGCCAGCAGCGCGGACAGCTACAATGAGCAGTTCTTC
CDR3: CASSADSYNEQFF
J: TRBJ2-1
length: 13
D: -
size: -
V: TRBV7-9

DNA: TGTGCCTGGTCCTGGGTCTCTGGGGCCAACGTCCTGACTTTC
CDR3: CAWSWVSGANVLTF
J: TRBJ2-6
length: 14
D: -
size: few
V: TRBV30

DNA: TGCGCCAGCGACCCCAACACCGGGGAGCTGTTTTTT
CDR3: CASDPNTGELFF
J: TRBJ2-2
length: 12
D: -
size: -
V: TRBV5-1

DNA: TGCGCCAGCAGCCTGACTAGCGGGAGTGATCACGAGCAGTACTTC
CDR3: CASSLTSGSDHEQYF
J: TRBJ2-7
length: 15
D: TRBD2
size: few
V: TRBV5-1

DNA: TGTGCCAGCAGCTTGTGGGACGTAGGTTCGGAGACCCAGTACTTC
CDR3: CASSLWDVGSETQYF
J: TRBJ2-5
length: 15
D: -
size: many
V: TRBV11-2

DNA: TGCAGTGCCCCCCCCAGCGGGAGACGAGATACGCAGTATTTT
CDR3: CSAPPSGRRDTQYF
J: TRBJ2-3
length: 14
D: TRBD2
size: -
V: TRBV20-1

DNA: TGTGCCAGCAGCCCTGGGCCAGCCACCGGGGAGCTGTTTTTT
CDR3: CASSPGPATGELFF
J: TRBJ2-2
length: 14
D: -
size: -
V: TRBV9

DNA: TGCAGCTTAGGCCCCCCGGCGGAGCACGAATTAGATACGCAGTATTTT
CDR3: CSLGPPAEHELDTQYF
J: TRBJ2-3
length: 16
D: -
size: -
V: TRBV29-1

DNA: TGTGCCAGCAGTTTCCGGACAGGGGGGAGAAATTCACCCCTCCACTTT
CDR3: CASSFRTGGRNSPLHF
J: TRBJ1-6
length: 16
D: TRBD1
size: few
V: TRBV6-1

DNA: TGCAGTGCTAGAGACCGACCAGCGGGGGACACAGATACGCAGTATTTT
CDR3: CSARDRPAGDTDTQYF
J: TRBJ2-3
length: 16
D: TRBD2
size: -
V: TRBV20-1

DNA: TGTGCCAGCTCACCATCAGGTTCGGGTGGAAACACCATATATTTT
CDR3: CASSPSGSGGNTIYF
J: TRBJ1-3
length: 15
D: -
size: -
V: TRBV18

DNA: TGTGCCAGCAGCCAAGAAGACGGAGGTTACTATGGCTACACCTTC
CDR3: CASSQEDGGYYGYTF
J: TRBJ1-2
length: 15
D: -
size: few
V: TRBV3-1

DNA: TGTGCCAGCAGTAAACTACTAGCGGGAGGGCCCGTTTACGAGCAGTACTTC
CDR3: CASSKLLAGGPVYEQYF
J: TRBJ2-7
length: 17
D: TRBD2
size: once
V: TRBV28

DNA: TGTGCCATCAGTCCAGGTGGGGACACTGAAGCTTTCTTT
CDR3: CAISPGGDTEAFF
J: TRBJ1-1
length: 13
D: -
size: -
V: TRBV10-3

DNA: TGCGCCAGCAGCTTGGGGGCACTAGCGGGAGTAAGCTATGAGCAGTTCTTC
CDR3: CASSLGALAGVSYEQFF
J: TRBJ2-1
length: 17
D: TRBD2
size: -
V: TRBV5-1

DNA: TGTGCCAGCAGCGTAATGGTGGGGAGTTGGCGCGATGAGCAGTTCTTC
CDR3: CASSVMVGSWRDEQFF
J: TRBJ2-1
length: 16
D: -
size: -
V: TRBV9

DNA: TGTGCCAGCACCGACGGGGGGCACACTGAAGCTTTCTTT
CDR3: CASTDGGHTEAFF
J: TRBJ1-1
length: 13
D: -
size: -
V: TRBV6-2/TRBV6-3

DNA: TGTGCCACAGAGCCTGGGGACGGCTATGGCTACACCTTC
CDR3: CATEPGDGYGYTF
J: TRBJ1-2
length: 13
D: -
size: -
V: TRBV6-4

DNA: TGTGCCAGCAGCCCAAGGGGGCCGGGGACTGAAGCTTTCTTT
CDR3: CASSPRGPGTEAFF
J: TRBJ1-1
length: 14
D: TRBD1
size: -
V: TRBV12-3/TRBV12-4

DNA: TGCAGTGCTAGGGCGGGACAGGATGAGCAGTTCTTC
CDR3: CSARAGQDEQFF
J: TRBJ2-1
length: 12
D: TRBD1
size: -
V: TRBV20-1

DNA: TGTGCCAGCAGTTTAGTAGCGGGAGGATCCTACGAGCAGTACTTC
CDR3: CASSLVAGGSYEQYF
J: TRBJ2-7
length: 15
D: TRBD2
size: many
V: TRBV7-2

DNA: TGCAGTGCTAGCCCCGCTAGCGGGAACACATATACGCAGTATTTT
CDR3: CSASPASGNTYTQYF
J: TRBJ2-3
length: 15
D: TRBD2
size: many
V: TRBV20-1

DNA: TGTGCCAGCAGGAGACTAAACCAAGAGACCCAGTACTTC
CDR3: CASRRLNQETQYF
J: TRBJ2-5
length: 13
D: -
size: -
V: TRBV28

DNA: TGTGCCAGCAGCTCGTCTAGGGGATCCACAGATACGCAGTATTTT
CDR3: CASSSSRGSTDTQYF
J: TRBJ2-3
length: 15
D: -
size: few
V: TRBV7-6

DNA: TGTGCCAGCAGCGGTGTGGGGGAAGCTTTCTTT
CDR3: CASSGVGEAFF
J: TRBJ1-1
length: 11
D: -
size: many
V: TRBV6-2/TRBV6-3

DNA: TGTGCCACCAGTGATTCACAGGGTCGGGAGACCCAGTACTTC
CDR3: CATSDSQGRETQYF
J: TRBJ2-5
length: 14
D: -
size: many
V: TRBV24-1

DNA: TGCGCCAGCAGCCCCGAAGGGACGTCCCCCACTGAAGCTTTCTTT
CDR3: CASSPEGTSPTEAFF
J: TRBJ1-1
length: 15
D: -
size: few
V: TRBV4-3

DNA: TGTGCCAGCAGCCTCCGGGACGGCGCCTACGAGCAGTACTTC
CDR3: CASSLRDGAYEQYF
J: TRBJ2-7
length: 14
D: -
size: many
V: TRBV3-1

DNA: TGCGCCAGCAGCTTGGTGTCGGTATCCTCGATGGATGAGCAGTTCTTC
CDR3: CASSLVSVSSMDEQFF
J: TRBJ2-1
length: 16
D: -
size: many
V: TRBV5-1

DNA: TGTGCCAGCAGTTACTCGAAGGGGAAGCGGGAGAAGGGCAATGAGCAGTTCTTC
CDR3: CASSYSKGKREKGNEQFF
J: TRBJ2-1
length: 18
D: TRBD2
size: few
V: TRBV6-2/TRBV6-3

DNA: TGTGCCAGCAGGGGAGCTCGGACTAGCGGGGCCTACGAGCAGTACTTC
CDR3: CASRGARTSGAYEQYF
J: TRBJ2-7
length: 16
D: TRBD2
size: many
V: TRBV6-1

DNA: TGCAGTGCCCTCTGGGGGTTGGAGACCCAGTACTTC
CDR3: CSALWGLETQYF
J: TRBJ2-5
length: 12
D: -
size: -
V: TRBV20-1

DNA: TGCGCCAGCAGCTTCACTAGCGCCTTAGGTGGGGAGCTGTTTTTT
CDR3: CASSFTSALGGELFF
J: TRBJ2-2
length: 15
D: TRBD2
size: few
V: TRBV5-1

DNA: TGTGCCAGCAGCTTAAGGCGACTTGACACTGAAGCTTTCTTT
CDR3: CASSLRRLDTEAFF
J: TRBJ1-1
length: 14
D: -
size: many
V: TRBV7-2

DNA: TGCAGCGGCGTAGCGGGAGTGGAGACCCAGTACTTC
CDR3: CSGVAGVETQYF
J: TRBJ2-5
length: 12
D: TRBD2
size: many
V: TRBV29-1

DNA: TGTGCCAGTAGTATACTAGCGTCAGACGAGCAGTTCTTC
CDR3: CASSILASDEQFF
J: TRBJ2-1
length: 13
D: -
size: -
V: TRBV19

DNA: TGTGCCAGCAGCACCGGGATGGGGAACACTGAAGCTTTCTTT
CDR3: CASSTGMGNTEAFF
J: TRBJ1-1
length: 14
D: -
size: many
V: TRBV13